The subject of this entry is one TCR beta chain. No antigen is known for it. The germline gene is not matched at one end of the junction; a read error may be the cause. CDR3 length: 19 amino acids. Germline V gives CDR1 MNHEY, CDR2 SVGAGI. This sample is drawn from a study of tumor and adjacent non-tumor tissue in lung cancer. About the research overall: Aged roughly 30 to 76 years, patients included 9 to 11 men and about five women with stage I to III disease. General observations from the study: Normal lung showed higher cumulative top 100 clone frequency than tumor.

TCRbeta libraries were built with three rounds of nested PCR, modified from ARM-PCR. MiXCR, run by TCRdb on the multiplex PCR reads, gives a single entry per CDR3 protein. The repertoire holds tens of thousands of distinct CDR3 sequences, with about 61% as singletons. The template was RNA from unsorted bulk tissue. The normal lung tissue was taken more than 3 cm from the tumor edge. The chain is built from TRBV6-5 and TRBJ2-2; 8 bases align to TRBD2. The receptor was isolated from a man in his 70s with non-small cell lung cancer. The specimen was distant non-tumor lung tissue. For the CDR3, the DNA is TGTGCCAGCAGTTATACGGGACACCGGACTAGCTGGGTAGCTGGGGAGCCGTTTTTT. The encoded protein is CASSYTGHRTSWVAGEPFF.